The rows below give T cell receptor beta chains drawn from one sample of a study of CD4+ T cells in melanoma. The table came from immunoSEQ multiplex PCR; TCRdb's copy has only in-frame clones and leaves some out. Here the sample spans thousands of clones, around 70% being singletons. The material sequenced was cells from a culture (not recorded whether cultured in vitro). The receptors here all came from a human donor with melanoma. Both conserved end residues are part of each CDR3. The order of the fields is CDR3 DNA, CDR3 protein, clone size, V gene, J gene, D gene, CDR3 length. A D gene is named only where the DNA matches it firmly. Only part of the rows carry a size: once, few, many, or a class if the clone is expanded.

cdr3_nt: TGTGCCAGCTCACCCGGGGAAAAACTGTTTTTT
cdr3_aa: CASSPGEKLFF
clone_size: -
v_call: TRBV18
j_call: TRBJ1-4
d_call: -
cdr3_length: 11

cdr3_nt: TGCGCCAGCAGCCAAGATGACGGGGGGACCTACGAGCAGTACTTC
cdr3_aa: CASSQDDGGTYEQYF
clone_size: -
v_call: TRBV4-1
j_call: TRBJ2-7
d_call: TRBD2
cdr3_length: 15

cdr3_nt: TGCGCCAGCAGCTCAAGGGCCGGGACGATTTTGAACACTGAAGCTTTCTTT
cdr3_aa: CASSSRAGTILNTEAFF
clone_size: -
v_call: TRBV5-1
j_call: TRBJ1-1
d_call: -
cdr3_length: 17

cdr3_nt: TGTGCCAGCAGCTTATCAGGGACCCTCAACACTGAAGCTTTCTTT
cdr3_aa: CASSLSGTLNTEAFF
clone_size: -
v_call: TRBV11-2
j_call: TRBJ1-1
d_call: -
cdr3_length: 15

cdr3_nt: TGTGCCAGCAGTTATACCCGTGGGGGCCGCCGCTATGGCTACACCTTC
cdr3_aa: CASSYTRGGRRYGYTF
clone_size: few
v_call: TRBV6-5
j_call: TRBJ1-2
d_call: -
cdr3_length: 16

cdr3_nt: TGTGCCAGCAGCCCCAACAAAAGATCCTACGAGCAGTACTTC
cdr3_aa: CASSPNKRSYEQYF
clone_size: once
v_call: TRBV5-4
j_call: TRBJ2-7
d_call: -
cdr3_length: 14

cdr3_nt: TGTGCCAGCAGCCCCGGGACAGGCCTGGCAGATACGCAGTATTTT
cdr3_aa: CASSPGTGLADTQYF
clone_size: few
v_call: TRBV7-3
j_call: TRBJ2-3
d_call: TRBD1
cdr3_length: 15

cdr3_nt: TGCAGCGTTGACGGGACCGGGACAGCAACCTACGAGCAGTACTTC
cdr3_aa: CSVDGTGTATYEQYF
clone_size: -
v_call: TRBV29-1
j_call: TRBJ2-7
d_call: TRBD1
cdr3_length: 15

cdr3_nt: TGTGCCAGCACCACAGGTCCCGGACAAGAGACCCAGTACTTC
cdr3_aa: CASTTGPGQETQYF
clone_size: -
v_call: TRBV7-9
j_call: TRBJ2-5
d_call: -
cdr3_length: 14

cdr3_nt: TGTGCCAGCAGTGCTACCGGGACAGGGCCTACTGAAGCTTTCTTT
cdr3_aa: CASSATGTGPTEAFF
clone_size: -
v_call: TRBV28
j_call: TRBJ1-1
d_call: TRBD1
cdr3_length: 15

cdr3_nt: TGTGCCAGCACCCTAGCGGGGGGTTACACCGGGGAGCTGTTTTTT
cdr3_aa: CASTLAGGYTGELFF
clone_size: -
v_call: TRBV2
j_call: TRBJ2-2
d_call: TRBD2
cdr3_length: 15

cdr3_nt: TGTGCCAGCAGTTCGGATGGGAGGGGACAGGGTCGAGAGACCCAGTACTTC
cdr3_aa: CASSSDGRGQGRETQYF
clone_size: -
v_call: TRBV27
j_call: TRBJ2-5
d_call: TRBD1
cdr3_length: 17

cdr3_nt: TGTGCCAGCAGCTCCCCCTTCGACAGGGGGCGCGTTGAAGCTTTCTTT
cdr3_aa: CASSSPFDRGRVEAFF
clone_size: few
v_call: TRBV5-6
j_call: TRBJ1-1
d_call: TRBD1
cdr3_length: 16

cdr3_nt: TGTGCCAGCAGCCGGGGGGATACCTATGGCTACACCTTC
cdr3_aa: CASSRGDTYGYTF
clone_size: medium-sized
v_call: TRBV3-1/TRBV3-2
j_call: TRBJ1-2
d_call: -
cdr3_length: 13

cdr3_nt: TGCGCCAGCAGCTTAAGGACCGACACTGAAGCTTTCTTT
cdr3_aa: CASSLRTDTEAFF
clone_size: -
v_call: TRBV5-1
j_call: TRBJ1-1
d_call: -
cdr3_length: 13

cdr3_nt: TGCGCCAGCAGCCAAGGAGGGTCGACTAATGAAAAACTGTTTTTT
cdr3_aa: CASSQGGSTNEKLFF
clone_size: -
v_call: TRBV4-3
j_call: TRBJ1-4
d_call: -
cdr3_length: 15

cdr3_nt: TGTGCCAGTAGTATATACGGGGGGGACACCGGGGAGCTGTTTTTT
cdr3_aa: CASSIYGGDTGELFF
clone_size: -
v_call: TRBV19
j_call: TRBJ2-2
d_call: TRBD2
cdr3_length: 15